The rows below give T cell receptor beta chains drawn from one sample of a study of T cell responses to AZD1222 COVID-19 vaccine. Data came from immunoSEQ multiplex PCR; TCRdb stores just in-frame clones and leaves some out. The table has approximately 150,000 clones, over 85% seen once. The sequences come from peripheral blood, collected 28 days after the second AZD1222 dose. The receptors derive from an adult who received the AZD1222 COVID-19 vaccine. CDR3s include the opening cysteine and the closing phenylalanine or tryptophan. Fields, in order: clone size, D gene, V gene, J gene, CDR3 protein, CDR3 DNA. The D gene is left open where the match is weak. Some rows mark clone size as missing; the rest say once, few, many or name a class of expanded clone.

size: .
D: .
V: TRBV18
J: TRBJ1-5
CDR3: CASSIGRDQPQHF
DNA: TGTGCCAGCTCCATCGGCCGGGACCAGCCCCAGCATTTT

size: .
D: TRBD2
V: TRBV4-1
J: TRBJ2-1
CDR3: CASSQTTAGGFNEQFF
DNA: TGCGCCAGCAGCCAAACTACAGCGGGAGGTTTCAATGAGCAGTTCTTC

size: .
D: .
V: TRBV30
J: TRBJ1-3
CDR3: CAWKDDGTVFSQGYF
DNA: TGTGCCTGGAAGGACGACGGGACTGTCTTTTCCCAGGGATATTTT

size: .
D: TRBD1
V: TRBV7-9
J: TRBJ1-4
CDR3: CASSAGQGNNEKLFF
DNA: TGTGCCAGCAGCGCCGGACAGGGGAATAATGAAAAACTGTTTTTT

size: .
D: .
V: TRBV19
J: TRBJ1-2
CDR3: CASSRPGQAEGYTF
DNA: TGTGCCAGTAGTAGGCCGGGGCAGGCGGAGGGCTACACCTTC

size: .
D: .
V: TRBV19
J: TRBJ2-1
CDR3: CASSQSLTGSGEQFF
DNA: TGTGCCAGTAGCCAATCCTTAACAGGTAGCGGTGAGCAGTTCTTC

size: .
D: .
V: TRBV7-8
J: TRBJ2-5
CDR3: CASSLNGAGLQETQYF
DNA: TGTGCCAGCAGCTTAAATGGAGCAGGACTCCAAGAGACCCAGTACTTC

size: .
D: .
V: TRBV10-3
J: TRBJ2-1
CDR3: CATAVGRDVNEQFF
DNA: TGTGCCACCGCAGTAGGGCGGGACGTTAATGAGCAGTTCTTC

size: .
D: .
V: TRBV11-2
J: TRBJ1-1
CDR3: CASSLGRGSRNAEAFF
DNA: TGTGCCAGCAGCTTGGGCAGGGGCTCGAGAAACGCTGAAGCTTTCTTT

size: .
D: .
V: TRBV18
J: TRBJ2-1
CDR3: CASSATGRNEQFF
DNA: TGTGCCAGCTCAGCAACAGGGCGGAATGAGCAGTTCTTC

size: .
D: TRBD1
V: TRBV4-3
J: TRBJ2-1
CDR3: CASSQDHYGTGHDEQFF
DNA: TGCGCCAGCAGCCAAGACCACTACGGGACAGGGCACGATGAGCAGTTCTTC

size: few
D: TRBD1
V: TRBV5-1
J: TRBJ1-4
CDR3: CASSLGQGGEKLFF
DNA: TGCGCCAGCAGCTTGGGACAGGGGGGCGAAAAACTGTTTTTT

size: .
D: .
V: TRBV2
J: TRBJ2-2
CDR3: CASSEAGLNTGELFF
DNA: TGTGCCAGCAGTGAAGCGGGACTGAACACCGGGGAGCTGTTTTTT

size: .
D: TRBD1
V: TRBV6-2/TRBV6-3
J: TRBJ1-2
CDR3: CASSPISRTGWGRGYTF
DNA: TGTGCCAGCAGCCCCATATCAAGGACAGGGTGGGGTCGTGGCTACACCTTC

size: .
D: TRBD2
V: TRBV10-3
J: TRBJ2-1
CDR3: CAISELAGGSYNEQFF
DNA: TGTGCCATCAGTGAGCTAGCGGGAGGGTCCTACAATGAGCAGTTCTTC